This T cell receptor beta chain emerged from a study of cytotoxic CD8 clonotypes in ibrutinib-treated CLL. Germline CDR1 reads KGHSH; CDR2 reads LQKENI. Trimming removed 6 bases from V and 3 bases from J, with 6 bases in between. The CDR3 totals 11 residues. Sequencing used immunoSEQ multiplex PCR; TCRdb keeps in-frame clones, though not all of them. Of about 140,000 clones listed, around 81% are singletons. The chain is built from TRBV18 and TRBJ2-7; no firm D call. This clonotype originated in a human donor with chronic lymphocytic leukemia. The sample consisted of PBMCs, taken after 36 months of ibrutinib treatment. CDR3 residues: CASSSDYEQYF. CDR3 sequence (DNA): TGTGCCAGCTCTTCAGACTACGAGCAGTACTTC.